The 27 T cell receptor beta chains below come from one sample, sequenced in a study of response to subunit inactivated influenza vaccine. TCRdb used MiXCR to reprocess the RT-PCR reads, holding one entry per CDR3 protein. The sample consists of 490,000 or so distinct CDR3 sequences, about 7.6% of them appearing once. The input for sequencing was PBMCs from blood, taken roughly 24 months after vaccination. These receptors were collected from a man aged 45 to 75 who received an inactivated influenza vaccine.

The DNA of the CDR3 is TGTGCCAGCTCACCGAAGACAGGGAAGTACTACGAGCAGTACTTC. Translated: CASSPKTGKYYEQYF. V gene TRBV18 combines with J gene TRBJ2-7, with TRBD1 identical over 7 bases. Per the germline V gene, CDR1 is KGHSH and CDR2 is LQKENI. The CDR3 totals 15 residues. The V and J ends lost 3 bases and 3 bases, in that order; junction bases with no gene match: 8.

This clonotype was recorded a few times. The genes are TRBV18 and TRBJ2-7, with D uncertain. Trimming stripped 2 bases from V and 6 bases from J, with 11 bases between. Germline V gives CDR1 KGHSH, CDR2 LQKENI. The CDR3 extends over 13 amino acids. The chain's CDR3 is CASSPGTLPEQYF. Here the CDR3 DNA reads TGTGCCAGCTCACCAGGCACCCTCCCCGAGCAGTACTTC.

In its sample, this clonotype was seen a few times. The chain joins TRBV2 to TRBJ2-1, with TRBD2 matching over 13 bases. V shed 7 bases, J shed 7 bases, and the junction held 7 bases outside the gene matches. Germline V CDR1 and CDR2: SNHLY, FYNNEI. The CDR3 runs 15 residues. The chain's CDR3 is CASKLTSGGQNEQFF. CDR3 bases: TGTGCCAGCAAGCTGACTAGCGGGGGGCAAAATGAGCAGTTCTTC.

This clonotype was counted ten times or more. The CDR3 sequence is CSVEGQGTINEQFF. For the CDR3, the DNA is TGCAGCGTTGAAGGACAGGGGACGATCAATGAGCAGTTCTTC. V usage is TRBV29-1 and J usage is TRBJ2-1, with TRBD1 matching over 8 bases. V gave up 1 base and J gave up 6 bases; unmatched junction bases: 5. The CDR3 sequence is 14 residues long. Germline loops: CDR1 SQVTM, CDR2 ANQGSEA.

The chain has TRBV14 and TRBJ2-1, with 11 positions matching TRBD2. Looked up from germline, CDR1 is SGHDN and CDR2 is FVKESK. The CDR3 is 18 amino acids. The ends lost 1 base at V and 7 bases at J; junction bases unmatched: 12. CDR3: CASSQGLAGGAPPNEQFF. CDR3 DNA: TGTGCCAGCAGCCAAGGTCTAGCGGGAGGAGCGCCTCCAAATGAGCAGTTCTTC.

This clonotype was picked up many times. This rearrangement joins TRBV5-1 to TRBJ2-7; 9 nucleotides align to TRBD1. Germline V gives CDR1 SGHRS, CDR2 YFSETQ. Germline trimming cut 3 bases from V and 4 bases from J; bases unmatched to any gene: 5. The CDR3 covers 14 residues. The CDR3 coding sequence is TGCGCCAGCAGCTCATCGGGACAGGGATACGAGCAGTACTTC. Translating it yields CASSSSGQGYEQYF.

This chain joins TRBV6-2 or TRBV6-3 and TRBJ1-2; 7 bases agree with TRBD1. CDR1 is MNHEY, CDR2 SVGEGT, per germline. The CDR3 extends over 12 amino acids. V dropped 4 bases and J dropped 5; count of bases not matched to a gene: 1. The CDR3 is CASSWTGYGYTF. The DNA for the CDR3 is TGTGCCAGCAGTTGGACAGGTTATGGCTACACCTTC.

This chain uses TRBV28 with TRBJ2-7; 11 positions match TRBD2. Germline V gives CDR1 MDHEN, CDR2 SYDVKM. This CDR3 is built from 15 residues. V shed 5 bases and J 7 bases; nucleotides not matched to a gene: 10. The CDR3 DNA sequence: TGTGCCAGCAGTCCCGCACTAGCGGGAGTGAGGGAGCAGTACTTC. Residues: CASSPALAGVREQYF.

This clonotype was seen ten or more times. V usage is TRBV20-1 and J usage is TRBJ1-3, with D hard to call. Trimming left V 0 bases short and J 0 bases short, with 9 bases between. Germline-derived CDR1 and CDR2 are DFQATT and SNEGSKA (reference sequence). The CDR3 runs to 15 residues. The CDR3 DNA sequence: TGCAGTGCTAGAGATCCGGCTCGCTCTGGAAACACCATATATTTT. This gives the protein CSARDPARSGNTIYF.

This clonotype was seen a single time. At one of its ends the junction is not consistent with the germline gene, which may arise from a read error. CDR3 nucleotide sequence: TGCAGTGCGCGACAGGGGGCTGAAGCTCTCTTT. Amino acid sequence: CSARQGAEALF. J is TRBJ1-1 and V is TRBV20-1; TRBD1 matches 10 bases. There are 11 residues in the CDR3. Germline CDR1 and CDR2: DFQATT and SNEGSKA (reference sequence).

This clonotype was seen at least ten times. This chain connects TRBV20-1 to TRBJ2-1, with D hard to call. The V gene lost 3 bases and the J gene lost 6 bases, with 9 bases spanning the gap. This CDR3 contains 12 residues. CDR1 is DFQATT and CDR2 is SNEGSKA in the germline V gene (reference sequence). The CDR3 sequence is CSASAPTNEQFF. The CDR3 nucleotides are TGCAGTGCTAGTGCACCAACCAATGAGCAGTTCTTC.

This clonotype was seen at least ten times. V is TRBV6-2 or TRBV6-3 and J is TRBJ2-7; 11 bases are a match to TRBD2. This CDR3 is 18 amino acids long. Germline loops: CDR1 MNHEY, CDR2 SVGEGT. Trimming at V came to 6 bases and at J to 0 bases, leaving 13 bases not matched to a gene. The CDR3 DNA reads as TGTGCCAGCAGAATCCTCGCCGGGACTAGCGGTAGCTCCTACGAGCAGTACTTC. It encodes CASRILAGTSGSSYEQYF.

This sequence joins TRBV4-2 and TRBJ1-2; D unresolved. This CDR3 spans 14 amino acids. CDR1 and CDR2 from the germline V gene are LGHNA and YNFKEQ. With 1 base removed from V and 4 bases from J, the gap between germline ends came to 10 bases. The CDR3 is CASSQGVESYGYTF. CDR3 bases: TGTGCCAGCAGCCAAGGTGTCGAGAGCTATGGCTACACCTTC.

The table lists this clonotype with many counts. This chain uses TRBV6-5 with TRBJ2-6; no reliable D call. Trimming removed 3 bases from V and 0 bases from J, with 6 bases in between. Germline V gene sequence: CDR1 MNHEY, CDR2 SVGAGI. The CDR3 has 15 amino acids. In nucleotides, the CDR3 is TGTGCCAGCAGTTATAGTACCTCTGGGGCCAACGTCCTGACTTTC. Translating gives CASSYSTSGANVLTF.

A few counts support this clonotype. The V call is TRBV7-9, the J call TRBJ2-1; tentative D call: TRBD2 (6 bases). V was clipped by 6 bases and J by 4 bases, with 13 bases between them. This CDR3 contains 14 residues. Per the germline V gene, CDR1 is SEHNR and CDR2 is FQNEAQ (reference sequence). CDR3 in amino acids: CASRTFSGYNEQFF. DNA of the CDR3: TGTGCCAGCAGGACCTTTAGCGGATACAATGAGCAGTTCTTC.

The V call is TRBV29-1, the J call TRBJ2-7; TRBD1 aligns across 7 bases. V was pared by 4 bases and J by 2 bases, with 2 bases of the junction left unmatched. The CDR3 extends over 12 amino acids. Per germline, CDR1 SQVTM and CDR2 ANQGSEA. The CDR3 here is CSVVQGTYEQYF. The CDR3 DNA is TGCAGCGTTGTACAGGGGACCTACGAGCAGTACTTC.

This clonotype was observed at least ten times. This rearrangement joins TRBV20-1 to TRBJ2-7; the D gene is possibly TRBD1 (6 bases). The germline CDR1 and CDR2 sequences are DFQATT and SNEGSKA (reference sequence). The CDR3 covers 11 residues. Between the trimmed V and J ends, which lost 3 bases and 5 bases, there was a span of 8 bases. The CDR3 coding sequence is TGCAGTGCTAGTGGGGGCGACGAGCAGTACTTC. This translates into CSASGGDEQYF.

The table lists this clonotype with a few counts. The V call is TRBV20-1, the J call TRBJ1-6, with unresolved D. V was cut by 0 bases and J by 0 bases, with 15 bases left in between. This CDR3 contains 18 residues. Germline V gene lookup returns CDR1 DFQATT and CDR2 SNEGSKA (reference sequence). CDR3 protein: CSARDHTRRSSYNSPLHF. CDR3 sequence (DNA): TGCAGTGCTAGAGACCATACGCGCCGGAGCTCCTATAATTCACCCCTCCACTTT.

This clonotype was observed many times. V gene TRBV3-1 combines with J gene TRBJ2-1; the match to TRBD1 covers 9 bases. The CDR3 length is 15 residues. Germline CDR1 reads LGHDT; CDR2 reads YNNKEL (reference sequence). The V and J ends lost 5 bases and 7 bases, in that order; junction bases with no gene match: 9. Here the CDR3 reads CASSGRDRALNEQFF. The CDR3 DNA reads TGTGCCAGCAGCGGCCGGGACAGGGCTTTGAATGAGCAGTTCTTC.

This clonotype showed up just a few times. The chain carries TRBV28 and TRBJ2-7, with 7 bases lining up with TRBD2. This CDR3 spans 13 amino acids. V lost 4 bases and J lost 5; bases outside the gene matches: 5. Germline assignment: CDR1 MDHEN and CDR2 SYDVKM. The CDR3 spells CASSWTSINEQYF. The CDR3 bases are TGTGCCAGCAGTTGGACTAGTATCAACGAGCAGTACTTC.

This clonotype has at least ten counts. This sequence joins TRBV7-8 and TRBJ2-3; D ambiguous. V was shortened by 1 base and J by 6 bases, with 11 bases between the two germline ends. CDR3 length: 14 residues. Looked up from germline, CDR1 is SGHVS and CDR2 is FQNEAQ. CDR3 region: CASSLGTRWDTQYF. The CDR3 DNA is TGTGCCAGCAGCTTAGGAACGCGTTGGGATACGCAGTATTTT. Drawing the rest from reference TRBV7-8 and TRBJ2-3, the complete variable domain is GAGVSQSPRYKVAKRGQDVALRCDPISGHVSLFWYQQALGQGPEFLTYFQNEAQLDKSGLPSDRFFAERPEGSVSTLKIQRTQQEDSAVYLCASSLGTRWDTQYFGPGTRLTVL.

This clonotype was counted only a few times. The junction does not match germline at one end; this may be a read error. The V and J genes are TRBV7-2 and TRBJ2-5, with TRBD1 matching over 7 bases. The germline V gene has CDR1 SGHTA and CDR2 FQGNSA. CDR3 length: 16 amino acids. This CDR3 reads CDSSSGPGQLKETQYF. The CDR3 DNA sequence: TGTGACAGCAGCTCCGGACCGGGACAGCTAAAAGAGACCCAGTACTTC. Full variable domain (remainder filled in from reference TRBV7-2 and TRBJ2-5): GAGVSQSPSNKVTEKGKDVELRCDPISGHTALYWYRQSLGQGLEFLIYFQGNSAPDKSGLPSDRFSAERTGGSVSTLTIQRTQQEDSAVYLCDSSSGPGQLKETQYFGPGTRLLVL.

A word on this clonotype: A read error may produce the germline difference seen at one junction end. This chain joins TRBV3-1 and TRBJ1-2, with 9 bases lining up with TRBD1. CDR1 is LGHDT and CDR2 is YNNKEL in the germline V gene (reference sequence). This CDR3 is built from 15 residues. CDR3 sequence: CATSPGTGWSYGYTF. CDR3 nucleotide sequence: TGTGCCACCAGCCCGGGGACAGGGTGGAGCTATGGCTACACCTTC.

This clonotype was recorded a few times. The CDR3 DNA reads as TGTGCCAGCAGTTTATCGGCGGGGGGGTTTAATGAGCAGTTCTTC. Translating it yields CASSLSAGGFNEQFF. The chain joins TRBV12-3 or TRBV12-4 to TRBJ2-1, with 9 bases that match TRBD2. V lost 2 bases, J lost 7 bases, and 6 bases stayed unmatched. CDR3 length: 15 amino acids.

This clonotype was counted at least ten times. This chain links TRBV14 with TRBJ2-2; 7 bases are a match to TRBD1. CDR1 is SGHDN and CDR2 is FVKESK in the germline V gene. V shed 4 bases, J shed 5 bases, and the junction held 10 bases outside the gene matches. The CDR3 consists of 16 residues. CDR3: CASSRDRETMTGELFF. DNA of the CDR3: TGTGCCAGCAGCCGAGACAGGGAGACGATGACCGGGGAGCTGTTTTTT.

This clonotype was observed a few times. The chain combines TRBV4-1 with TRBJ1-5; D remains unclear. Deletions cut 0 bases from V and 9 bases from J, with 15 bases between. The germline V gene has CDR1 MGHRA and CDR2 YSYEKL. The CDR3 is made up of 15 amino acids. CDR3 in amino acids: CASSQDGNILWPQHF. The CDR3 nucleotides are TGCGCCAGCAGCCAAGATGGGAACATTCTTTGGCCCCAGCATTTT.

The rearrangement joins TRBV20-1 to TRBJ1-1; D is unresolved. This CDR3 has 15 residues. Germline lookup yields CDR1 DFQATT and CDR2 SNEGSKA (reference sequence). The V end lost 3 bases, the J end lost 1 base, and 15 bases lay between the germline ends. CDR3 amino acids: CSARDSYRGNTEAFF. The CDR3 DNA follows: TGCAGTGCTAGGGATAGTTACCGGGGGAACACTGAAGCTTTCTTT.